The next 16 T cell receptor beta chains were all read from a single sample in a study of T cells after yellow fever vaccination (dated by TCRdb to between 2018 and 2020). The sample's treatment or condition, from its label and the paper: live attenuated yellow fever vaccine strain. The library was generated by 5' RACE. TCRdb shows the sequencer as Illumina HiSeq 2500. The public reads were quality trimmed at Q25 with fastp and then assembled into clones with MiXCR by TCRdb, keeping productive beta chains. Merged by CDR3 protein, the rows form single entries marked with the most common genes and DNA. This sample comprises roughly 160,000 distinct CDR3 sequences, approximately 6.8% of them detected only once. In total, the top ten clones hold 2.5% to 3% of the sample. The sequenced sample was CD4+ T cells sorted from PBMCs, obtained 5 days after the first yellow fever vaccination. These receptors originate from a man aged 18-30 years who received the YFV17D yellow fever vaccine.

V and J are TRBV28 and TRBJ2-7; 8 nucleotides align to TRBD2. The V and J ends lost 8 bases and 2 bases, in that order; junction bases with no gene match: 11. The CDR3 sequence is 15 residues long. Germline V gives CDR1 MDHEN, CDR2 SYDVKM. CDR3 amino acids: CASVRGGGTPYEQYF. The CDR3 region has the DNA TGTGCCAGCGTCCGGGGGGGGGGGACTCCCTACGAGCAGTACTTC.

This clonotype was seen only a few times. V is TRBV7-2 and J is TRBJ2-7; the D gene is possibly TRBD2 (7 bases). V was clipped by 5 bases and J by 9 bases, with 17 bases between them. This CDR3 has 13 amino acids. Germline V gene lookup returns CDR1 SGHTA and CDR2 FQGNSA. CDR3 in DNA: TGTGCCAGCAGCCCCCGGGGGGCAGGAGGGCAGTACTTC. Translating it yields CASSPRGAGGQYF.

V is TRBV6-5 and J is TRBJ1-2; a possible D gene is TRBD1 (5 bases). Trimming pared 7 bases from V and 8 bases from J, leaving 14 bases between. The germline CDR1 and CDR2 sequences are MNHEY and SVGAGI. This CDR3 region has 12 residues. The chain's CDR3 is CASTQYGDGYTF. CDR3 nucleotides: TGTGCCAGCACCCAGTACGGGGACGGCTACACCTTC.

With respect to this clonotype: This may be a read error: a much more frequent sequence differs by one nucleotide. The rearrangement links TRBV21-1 to TRBJ2-3. TRBV21-1 has pseudogene status. The CDR3 loop spans 15 amino acids. The CDR3 loop is CASSKGVGNTDTQYF. The CDR3 bases are TGTGCCAGCAGCAAAGGAGTGGGGAACACAGATACGCAGTATTTT.

This clonotype showed up many times. The V call is TRBV6-5, the J call TRBJ2-7; D remains ambiguous. Trimming stripped 4 bases from V and 2 bases from J, with 12 bases between. The CDR3 contains 14 residues. Germline V gene sequence: CDR1 MNHEY, CDR2 SVGAGI. As DNA, the CDR3 is TGTGCCAGCAGTTCCTGGACCGGTGCCTACGAGCAGTACTTC. Translating gives CASSSWTGAYEQYF.

CDR3 DNA sequence: TGTGCCAGCAGCTCGGGACTAGTCCCAGATACGCAGTATTTT. It translates to CASSSGLVPDTQYF. The rearrangement uses TRBV9 and TRBJ2-3; TRBD2 aligns across 8 bases. The junction had 5 bases not matched to a gene; V was cut back by 4 bases and J by 4 bases. Per the germline V gene, CDR1 is SGDLS and CDR2 is YYNGEE. CDR3 length: 14 residues. The full variable domain, completed using reference TRBV9 and TRBJ2-3, is DSGVTQTPKHLITATGQRVTLRCSPRSGDLSVYWYQQSLDQGLQFLIQYYNGEERAKGNILERFSAQQFPDLHSELNLSSLELGDSALYFCASSSGLVPDTQYFGPGTRLTVL.

This clonotype was seen more than once but under ten times. The chain is built from TRBV20-1 and TRBJ2-7; D remains ambiguous. The CDR3 loop spans 17 amino acids. CDR1 DFQATT and CDR2 SNEGSKA come from the germline V gene (reference sequence). Trimming pared 0 bases from V and 3 bases from J, leaving 21 bases between. The CDR3 region has the DNA TGCAGTGCTAGAGATTTTCGTCGTGAAAGCCCGATCTACGAGCAGTACTTC. Translating gives CSARDFRRESPIYEQYF.

In its sample, this clonotype was seen a few times. V and J are TRBV5-1 and TRBJ2-3; D remains unclear. CDR3 length equals 14 residues. Trimming stripped 0 bases from V and 6 bases from J, with 11 bases between. The germline V gene has CDR1 SGHRS and CDR2 YFSETQ. CDR3 region: CASSLAGTSDTQYF. For the CDR3, the DNA is TGCGCCAGCAGCTTGGCAGGAACGTCCGATACGCAGTATTTT.

The V gene is TRBV10-1, the J gene TRBJ1-3; D not resolved. Germline V gene data show CDR1 as WNHNN and CDR2 as SYGVQD (reference sequence). Trimming removed 2 bases from V and 0 bases from J, with 8 bases in between. The CDR3 consists of 15 residues. The CDR3 nucleotides are TGCGCCAGCAGTGAGGGCCGCGACTCTGGAAACACCATATATTTT. Protein product: CASSEGRDSGNTIYF.

This clonotype was found many times. V gene TRBV20-1 combines with J gene TRBJ1-1; D remains unclear. The CDR3 loop spans 15 amino acids. Germline V CDR1 and CDR2: DFQATT, SNEGSKA (reference sequence). V was shortened by 8 bases and J by 0 bases, with 19 bases between the two germline ends. The CDR3 region has the DNA TGCAGTACCAATTCTGACTGGGGAATGAACACTGAAGCTTTCTTT. Translated: CSTNSDWGMNTEAFF.

This clonotype has a count of ten or more. This chain connects TRBV5-6 to TRBJ2-7, with D uncertain. Trimming removed 2 bases at V and 0 bases at J, with 9 bases between. The CDR3 covers 14 residues. CDR1 and CDR2 (germline): SGHDT, YYEEEE. DNA of the CDR3: TGTGCCAGCAGCTTCCGGGCGACCTCCTACGAGCAGTACGTC. Translating it yields CASSFRATSYEQYV.

This clonotype turned up a few times. V is TRBV7-2 and J is TRBJ2-7, with 9 bases that match TRBD1. This CDR3 has 16 residues. Trimming took 5 bases from V and 3 from J; bases not matched to a gene: 11. The germline V gene encodes CDR1 SGHTA and CDR2 FQGNSA. CDR3 protein: CASSVRPGQGHYEQYF. The CDR3 DNA reads TGTGCCAGCAGCGTACGACCGGGACAGGGACACTACGAGCAGTACTTC.

This clonotype showed up many times. The chain combines TRBV20-1 with TRBJ2-5, with D possibly being TRBD1 (6 bases). Trimming cost V 0 bases and J 5 bases, with 13 bases left between them. In germline, CDR1 is DFQATT, CDR2 SNEGSKA (reference sequence). CDR3 length equals 14 residues. Here the CDR3 reads CSARDQGLGETQYF. The CDR3 DNA is TGCAGTGCTAGAGACCAGGGGCTGGGGGAGACCCAGTACTTC.

The chain links TRBV28 to TRBJ2-3, with no clear D. This CDR3 spans 13 amino acids. V shed 5 bases and J shed 7 bases, with 13 bases lying between them. CDR1 and CDR2 (germline): MDHEN, SYDVKM. The CDR3 nucleotides are TGTGCCAGCAGTATACCCCCTGGGAATACGCAGTATTTT. This translates into CASSIPPGNTQYF.

Comment on this clonotype: One junction end disagrees with the germline gene, perhaps due to a read error. The chain links TRBV20-1 to TRBJ1-5, with a tentative D call TRBD1 (6 bases). The CDR3 totals 18 residues. Germline V CDR1 and CDR2: DFQATT, SNEGSKA (reference sequence). This CDR3 reads CCARANWVAGEKGQPQHF. DNA for the CDR3: TGCTGTGCTAGAGCAAACTGGGTTGCAGGGGAGAAAGGGCAGCCCCAGCATTTT.

This clonotype was detected many times. The chain is built from TRBV5-1 and TRBJ2-1; 9 bases map to TRBD1. CDR1 is SGHRS and CDR2 is YFSETQ in the germline V gene. This CDR3 spans 13 amino acids. Losses at the gene ends were 4 bases for V and 7 bases for J; bases not matched to a gene: 3. CDR3 in DNA: TGCGCCAGCAGCCCGGGACAGGGTAATGAGCAGTTCTTC. The encoded protein is CASSPGQGNEQFF.